This T cell receptor (beta chain) appears in the sequencing data of a study of technical replicates of blood from a few donors. The protocol was immunoSEQ multiplex PCR, while the TCRdb copy is restricted to in-frame clones and leaves out a portion. The sample yields 55,000 to 85,000 clones, about 97% seen once. The sequenced material came from T cells isolated from PBMCs. This clonotype was obtained from a human donor in good health.

CDR3 bases: TGTGCCAGTAGAGGGGGAAACTATGGCTACACCTTC. Translation gives CASRGGNYGYTF. The chain couples TRBV19 to TRBJ1-2; perhaps TRBD1 as D (6 bases). The CDR3 is 12 amino acids. Between the trimmed V and J ends, which lost 6 bases and 2 bases, there was a span of 7 bases. CDR1 and CDR2 from the germline V gene are LNHDA and SQIVND (reference sequence).